This TCR beta chain is drawn from a study of blood T cell repertoires in COVID-19. Study summary: COVID-19 samples from acute and convalescent phases originated in the United States, Italy and Spain. From T cells, B-cell-depleted T cells, or PBMCs came the material, which was cDNA or gDNA.

The CDR3 contains 16 residues. Germline V gives CDR1 MNHEY, CDR2 SVGAGI. Trimming pared 2 bases from V and 6 bases from J, leaving 14 bases between. Original data processing: Nucleated cell number was recorded as an estimate derived from reference gene primer amplification. The assay was immunoSEQ multiplex PCR, and TCRdb's table has in-frame clones only and misses some. The DNA was the basis for D and trimming; V, J and clone size are from that table. The table has approximately 310,000 clones, over 75% seen once; the top ten hold approximately 7.8%. Material for sequencing was peripheral blood. V usage is TRBV6-5 and J usage is TRBJ1-6, with D possibly matching TRBD1 (6 bases). This sequence originates from a woman aged 45-59 years who had recovered from COVID-19. In DNA form, the CDR3 reads TGTGCCAGCAGTTACCTGCAGGGGTTTCGTAATTCACCCCTCCACTTT. It encodes CASSYLQGFRNSPLHF.